The 3 T cell receptor beta chains in this list originate from one sample, sequenced in a study of shared clonotypes between healthy human individuals. Clones were sequenced by immunoSEQ multiplex PCR, and TCRdb holds only the in-frame ones, with some missing. Counted here are 330,000 or so clones, around 79% occurring once; the ten biggest clones make up 10%. Specimen: memory CD4+ T cells sorted from blood. Stated subset: CD45RA-negative fraction. The receptors here all came from a man aged 30 to 39 in good health.

The chain couples TRBV5-6 to TRBJ2-5; TRBD1 matches at 8 bases. The ends lost 2 bases at V and 4 bases at J; junction bases unmatched: 1. Germline V lookup: CDR1 SGHDT, CDR2 YYEEEE. The CDR3 extends over 13 amino acids. The CDR3 DNA sequence: TGTGCCAGCAGCTTTGGACAGGGAGAGACCCAGTACTTC. It specifies CASSFGQGETQYF.

This clone was seen a handful of times. This sequence joins TRBV11-3 and TRBJ1-1; 11 positions agree with TRBD1. This CDR3 comprises 15 residues. The V segment lost 5 bases and the J segment 1 base; nucleotides outside the gene matches: 3. Germline lookup yields CDR1 SGHNT and CDR2 YENEEA. CDR3 sequence: CASSQGQGENTEAFF. For the CDR3, the DNA is TGTGCCAGCAGCCAGGGACAGGGGGAGAACACTGAAGCTTTCTTT.

The chain has TRBV28 and TRBJ2-5; 8 bases are a match to TRBD1. J was trimmed by 3 bases and V by 4 bases; bases with no gene match: 7. Germline loops: CDR1 MDHEN, CDR2 SYDVKM. This CDR3 has 15 amino acids. CDR3 in amino acids: CASSSNTGGKETQYF. The CDR3 coding sequence is TGTGCCAGCAGTTCGAATACAGGGGGGAAAGAGACCCAGTACTTC.